This is a list of T cell receptor beta chains from one sample in a study of blood T cell repertoires in COVID-19. The data were produced by immunoSEQ multiplex PCR, yet TCRdb's version contains in-frame clones alone and is incomplete. This sample has around 250,000 clones, with roughly nine tenths found just once. Input material: peripheral blood. The receptors shown here come from a man in his sixties with acute or convalescent COVID-19. The CDR3 runs from the conserved cysteine through the conserved F or W. A D gene is named only where the DNA matches it firmly. Rows give clone size only sometimes, using once, few, many, or a class for an expanded clone.

v_call	clone_size	d_call	j_call	cdr3_aa	cdr3_nt
TRBV7-9	NA	NA	TRBJ2-7	CASSLENRAYEQYF	TGTGCCAGCAGCTTAGAGAACAGGGCCTACGAGCAGTACTTC
TRBV9	once	NA	TRBJ1-2	CASSSRTGGSVYGYTF	TGTGCCAGCAGCTCACGGACGGGGGGCTCTGTCTATGGCTACACCTTC
TRBV14	NA	NA	TRBJ1-6	CASSRGRGSSYNSPLHF	TGTGCCAGCAGCCGCGGCAGGGGATCCTCCTATAATTCACCCCTCCACTTT
TRBV7-8	NA	TRBD2	TRBJ2-7	CASSPLAGRLDF	TGTGCCAGCAGCCCCTTAGCGGGGCGTCTGGACTTC
TRBV4-1	NA	NA	TRBJ1-2	CASSLGLIRTAPGYTF	TGCGCCAGCAGCCTCGGACTAATAAGGACTGCCCCGGGCTACACCTTC
TRBV24-1	NA	NA	TRBJ1-1	CATSDNGDYTEAFF	TGTGCCACCAGTGATAACGGGGATTACACTGAAGCTTTCTTT
TRBV28	NA	NA	TRBJ2-7	CASSLVAGQGEQYF	TGTGCCAGCAGTCTAGTAGCGGGACAGGGCGAGCAGTACTTC
TRBV28	NA	TRBD2	TRBJ2-7	CASRRGLAGVRYEQYF	TGTGCCAGCAGGCGCGGACTAGCGGGAGTAAGATACGAGCAGTACTTC
TRBV4-3	NA	TRBD1	TRBJ2-7	CASSPDRGVYEQYF	TGCGCCAGCAGCCCCGACAGGGGTGTCTACGAGCAGTACTTC
TRBV6-5	NA	TRBD2	TRBJ2-7	CASRLTSGSSYEQYF	TGTGCCAGCAGACTCACTAGCGGGAGTTCCTACGAGCAGTACTTC